The T cell receptor (beta chain) described here comes from a study of blood T cell repertoires in COVID-19. The CDR3 loop spans 16 amino acids. Deletions cut 4 bases from V and 2 bases from J, with 17 bases between. Germline V lookup: CDR1 SGHTA, CDR2 FQGNSA. The data were produced by immunoSEQ multiplex PCR, yet TCRdb's version contains in-frame clones alone and is incomplete. This repertoire shows tens of thousands of clones, roughly 86% found once; its top ten account for about 10%. This TCR derives from a man aged 55 to 69 with acute or convalescent COVID-19. The sequencing sample was made of peripheral blood. The chain combines TRBV7-2 with TRBJ1-1; D call uncertain. In DNA form, the CDR3 reads TGTGCCAGCAGCTCTTTTGTCGGGTCCGGAAACACTGAAGCTTTCTTT. As protein: CASSSFVGSGNTEAFF.